The 15 T cell receptor beta chains below were found in one sample sequenced in a study of cytomegalovirus exposure and HLA in healthy donors (dated by TCRdb to the late 2010s). Libraries came from the immunoSEQ multiplex PCR assay. The multiplex PCR relied on a mix of 60 forward primers for TCR Vbeta segments and 13 reverse primers for TCR Jbeta segments. Drawn from immuneACCESS, this table holds only the in-frame rearrangements with V and J called that TCRdb kept. Clones are partly lost; checked studies trace under half to an unresolved V gene and leave the rest unexplained. The sample table contains under 150,000 clones; only one count was recorded for roughly 84% of them. The ten biggest clones cover roughly 2.5% of the sample. Sequencing input: PBMCs. Receptor source: a man aged 50-60 years in good health and CMV-seronegative.

The genes are TRBV13 and TRBJ2-7; 10 bases line up with TRBD1. The CDR3 extends over 13 amino acids. The J segment lost 4 bases and the V segment lost 4 bases, leaving 1 base of the junction unmatched. Per the germline V gene, CDR1 is PRHDT and CDR2 is FYEKMQ (reference sequence). As DNA, the CDR3 is TGTGCCAGCAGCTCGGGACAGGGGTACGAGCAGTACTTC. Its protein product is CASSSGQGYEQYF.

V and J are TRBV7-9 and TRBJ1-3; D is ambiguous. This CDR3 is 14 amino acids long. Trimming pared 4 bases from V and 3 bases from J, leaving 10 bases between. CDR1 and CDR2 (germline): SEHNR, FQNEAQ (reference sequence). CDR3: CASSSRPGGNTIYF. CDR3 coding DNA: TGTGCCAGCAGCTCACGACCGGGTGGAAACACCATATATTTT.

This clone is a singleton in its sample. The V and J genes are TRBV27 and TRBJ2-7, with a tentative D call TRBD1 (6 bases). There are 14 residues in the CDR3. Trimming took off 5 bases at V and 3 bases at J, with 14 bases between the two ends. The germline gives CDR1 MNHEY, CDR2 SMNVEV (reference sequence). This CDR3 reads CASSPSQGGYEQYF. Written as DNA, the CDR3 is TGTGCCAGCAGTCCCTCACAGGGTGGCTACGAGCAGTACTTC.

The rearrangement joins TRBV30 to TRBJ1-2; perhaps TRBD1 as D (5 bases). The V end lost 5 bases, the J end lost 4 bases, and 14 bases lay between the germline ends. The CDR3 is 13 residues long. Germline V gene sequence: CDR1 GTSNPN, CDR2 SVGIG (reference sequence). The CDR3 protein is CAWRSWGFYGYTF. For the CDR3, the DNA is TGTGCCTGGCGCAGCTGGGGCTTCTATGGCTACACCTTC.

This rearrangement joins TRBV2 to TRBJ1-5; 10 nucleotides line up with TRBD1. V shed 6 bases, J shed 5 bases, and the junction held 7 bases outside the gene matches. Germline V CDR1 and CDR2: SNHLY, FYNNEI. CDR3 length: 15 amino acids. The CDR3: CASRRDRGGDQPQHF. The CDR3 DNA is TGTGCCAGCAGGCGGGACAGGGGAGGTGATCAGCCCCAGCATTTT.

This chain links TRBV2 with TRBJ2-5; maybe TRBD1 (6 bases). Per germline, CDR1 SNHLY and CDR2 FYNNEI. Trimming took 7 bases from V and 4 from J, leaving 13 bases between them. The CDR3 is 13 amino acids. The CDR3 here is CASTVQGPETQYF. The DNA of the CDR3 is TGTGCCAGCACCGTACAGGGCCCAGAGACCCAGTACTTC. Combining the CDR3 with reference TRBV2 and TRBJ2-5 gives the whole variable domain EPEVTQTPSHQVTQMGQEVILRCVPISNHLYFYWYRQILGQKVEFLVSFYNNEISEKSEIFDDQFSVERPDGSNFTLKIRSTKLEDSAMYFCASTVQGPETQYFGPGTRLLVL.

The chain has TRBV13 and TRBJ2-7, with unresolved D. Germline lookup yields CDR1 PRHDT and CDR2 FYEKMQ (reference sequence). The length of the CDR3 is 15 residues. Deletions cut 0 bases from V and 5 bases from J, with 14 bases between. DNA of the CDR3: TGTGCCAGCAGCTTAGGTTTAGCCAGCGCTGACGAGCAGTACTTC. Translated: CASSLGLASADEQYF. Complete variable domain (other parts from reference TRBV13 and TRBJ2-7): AAGVIQSPRHLIKEKRETATLKCYPIPRHDTVYWYQQGPGQDPQFLISFYEKMQSDKGSIPDRFSAQQFSDYHSELNMSSLELGDSALYFCASSLGLASADEQYFGPGTRLTVT.

This sequence joins TRBV29-1 and TRBJ2-1; D is ambiguous. CDR3 length: 15 amino acids. Per germline, CDR1 SQVTM and CDR2 ANQGSEA. The V gene lost 1 base and the J gene lost 4 bases, with 14 bases spanning the gap. The CDR3: CSVEVVSPLYNEQFF. The CDR3 nucleotides are TGCAGCGTTGAAGTTGTTTCCCCCCTTTACAATGAGCAGTTCTTC.

The chain employs TRBV5-6 and TRBJ2-3; 7 bases line up with TRBD2. CDR3 length: 16 residues. The germline gives CDR1 SGHDT, CDR2 YYEEEE. V lost 1 base and J lost 0; bases outside the gene matches: 5. This CDR3 reads CASSLWGGASTDTQYF. For the CDR3, the DNA is TGTGCCAGCAGCTTGTGGGGGGGTGCGAGCACAGATACGCAGTATTTT.

The rearrangement uses TRBV10-1 and TRBJ2-7; D unclear. Germline CDR1 WNHNN, CDR2 SYGVQD (reference sequence). Trimming pared 3 bases from V and 4 bases from J, leaving 4 bases between. This CDR3 has 11 residues. The DNA of the CDR3 is TGCGCCAGCAGTGACGGTTACGAGCAGTACTTC. Translation: CASSDGYEQYF.

V usage is TRBV27 and J usage is TRBJ1-5, with 9 positions matching TRBD1. Germline values: CDR1 MNHEY, CDR2 SMNVEV (reference sequence). Unmatched junction bases numbered 9, after V lost 5 bases and J lost 1 base. The CDR3 loop spans 17 amino acids. This CDR3 is CASSPVRGQGSNQPQHF. The CDR3 DNA reads TGTGCCAGCAGTCCAGTCCGGGGACAGGGAAGCAATCAGCCCCAGCATTTT.

The J gene is TRBJ1-2, the V gene TRBV19; 9 nucleotides agree with TRBD1. The trim removed 5 bases at V and 4 bases at J, leaving 11 bases unmatched. This CDR3 spans 16 amino acids. Germline V lookup: CDR1 LNHDA, CDR2 SQIVND (reference sequence). CDR3 DNA: TGTGCCAGTAGTCTCACTCCGGGACAGGGAAGCTATGGCTACACCTTC. Translating it yields CASSLTPGQGSYGYTF.

V usage is TRBV2 and J usage is TRBJ1-5; 7 positions match TRBD1. After removal of 9 bases from V and 1 base from J, the junction contained 6 bases not matched to a gene. The germline V gene has CDR1 SNHLY and CDR2 FYNNEI. The CDR3 extends over 14 amino acids. CDR3 DNA sequence: TGTGCCAGAGGACAGGCGGAAAGCAATCAGCCCCAGCATTTT. Amino acids: CARGQAESNQPQHF. The whole variable domain, filled in from reference TRBV2 and TRBJ1-5, reads EPEVTQTPSHQVTQMGQEVILRCVPISNHLYFYWYRQILGQKVEFLVSFYNNEISEKSEIFDDQFSVERPDGSNFTLKIRSTKLEDSAMYFCARGQAESNQPQHFGDGTRLSIL.

This clone came up a few times. J is TRBJ2-2 and V is TRBV6-6; D gene uncertain. Trimming removed 10 bases from V and 5 bases from J, with 8 bases in between. The CDR3 is made up of 11 amino acids. Germline loops: CDR1 MNHNY, CDR2 SVGAGI (reference sequence). The DNA for the CDR3 is TGTGCCATCTACAGAACCGGGGAGCTGTTTTTT. Amino acids: CAIYRTGELFF.

This clone was counted once. V gene TRBV15 combines with J gene TRBJ2-5; TRBD2 aligns across 11 bases. V lost 4 bases and J lost 1; bases outside the gene matches: 2. From germline, CDR1 is LNHNV and CDR2 YYDKDF (reference sequence). The CDR3 runs to 15 residues. The CDR3 protein is CATSIGTSGQETQYF. DNA for the CDR3: TGTGCCACCAGCATTGGGACTAGCGGCCAAGAGACCCAGTACTTC.